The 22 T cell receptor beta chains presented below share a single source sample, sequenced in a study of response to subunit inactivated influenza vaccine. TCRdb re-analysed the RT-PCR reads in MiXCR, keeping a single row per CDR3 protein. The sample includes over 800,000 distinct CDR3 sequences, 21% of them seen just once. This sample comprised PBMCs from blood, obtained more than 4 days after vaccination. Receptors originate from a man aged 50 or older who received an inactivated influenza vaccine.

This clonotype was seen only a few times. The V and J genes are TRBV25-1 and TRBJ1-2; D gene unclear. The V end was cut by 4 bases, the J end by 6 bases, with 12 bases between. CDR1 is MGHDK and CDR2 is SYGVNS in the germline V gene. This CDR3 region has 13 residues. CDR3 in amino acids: CASSGGRKHGYTF. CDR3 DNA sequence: TGTGCCAGCAGTGGAGGGAGGAAACATGGCTACACCTTC.

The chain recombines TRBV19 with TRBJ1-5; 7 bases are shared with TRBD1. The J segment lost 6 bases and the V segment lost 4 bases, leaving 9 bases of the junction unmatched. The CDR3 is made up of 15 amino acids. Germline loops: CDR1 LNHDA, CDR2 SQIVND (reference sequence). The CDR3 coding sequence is TGTGCCAGTAGTACCGTGCGACAGGGCTTTCAGCCCCAGCATTTT. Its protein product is CASSTVRQGFQPQHF. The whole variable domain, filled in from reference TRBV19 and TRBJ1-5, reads DGGITQSPKYLFRKEGQNVTLSCEQNLNHDAMYWYRQDPGQGLRLIYYSQIVNDFQKGDIAEGYSVSREKKESFPLTVTSAQKNPTAFYLCASSTVRQGFQPQHFGDGTRLSIL.

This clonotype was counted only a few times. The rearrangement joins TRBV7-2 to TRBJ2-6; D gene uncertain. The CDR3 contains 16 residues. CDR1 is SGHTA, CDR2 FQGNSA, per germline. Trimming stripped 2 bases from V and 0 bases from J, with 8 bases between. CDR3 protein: CASSLSRTSGANVLTF. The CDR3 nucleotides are TGTGCCAGCAGCTTAAGTCGGACCTCTGGGGCCAACGTCCTGACTTTC.

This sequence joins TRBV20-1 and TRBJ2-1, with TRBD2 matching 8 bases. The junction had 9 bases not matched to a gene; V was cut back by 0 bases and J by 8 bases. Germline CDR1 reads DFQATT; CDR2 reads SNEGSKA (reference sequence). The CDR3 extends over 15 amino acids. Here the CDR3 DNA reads TGCAGTGCTAGAGATTCGAGCGGGAGTCTACATGAGCAGTTCTTC. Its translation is CSARDSSGSLHEQFF.

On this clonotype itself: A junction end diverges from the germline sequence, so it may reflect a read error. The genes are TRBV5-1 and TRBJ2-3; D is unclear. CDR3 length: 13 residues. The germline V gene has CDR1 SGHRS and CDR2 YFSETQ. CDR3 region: CTSSLQSTDTQYF. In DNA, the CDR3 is TGCACCAGCAGCTTGCAGAGCACAGATACGCAGTATTTT.

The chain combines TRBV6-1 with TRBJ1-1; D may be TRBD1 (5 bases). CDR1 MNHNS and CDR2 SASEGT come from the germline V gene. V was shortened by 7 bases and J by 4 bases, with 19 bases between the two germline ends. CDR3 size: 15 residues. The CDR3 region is CASNTVGEILTEAFF. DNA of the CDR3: TGTGCCAGCAACACCGTGGGGGAAATCCTCACTGAAGCTTTCTTT.

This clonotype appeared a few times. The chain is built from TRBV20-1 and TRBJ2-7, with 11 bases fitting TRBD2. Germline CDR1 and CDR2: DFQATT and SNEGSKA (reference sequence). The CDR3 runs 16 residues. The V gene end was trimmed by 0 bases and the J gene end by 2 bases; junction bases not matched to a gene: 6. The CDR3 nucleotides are TGCAGTGCTAGAGATCTCCTAGCGGGAGGTCCCTACGAGCAGTACTTC. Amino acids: CSARDLLAGGPYEQYF.

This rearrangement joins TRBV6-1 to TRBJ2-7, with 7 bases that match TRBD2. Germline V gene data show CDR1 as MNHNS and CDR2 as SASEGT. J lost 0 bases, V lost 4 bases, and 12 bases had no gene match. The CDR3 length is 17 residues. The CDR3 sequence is CASSVARLAVSSYEQYF. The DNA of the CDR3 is TGTGCCAGCAGTGTTGCGCGACTAGCCGTGAGCTCCTACGAGCAGTACTTC.

DNA of the CDR3: TGTGCCAGCAGTGCTTGGGCTGGAGGCACTGAAGCTTTCTTT. Amino acids: CASSAWAGGTEAFF. This rearrangement joins TRBV2 to TRBJ1-1; D uncertain. CDR3 size: 14 residues. CDR1 is SNHLY and CDR2 is FYNNEI in the germline V gene. V lost 4 bases and J lost 4, with 13 bases in between.

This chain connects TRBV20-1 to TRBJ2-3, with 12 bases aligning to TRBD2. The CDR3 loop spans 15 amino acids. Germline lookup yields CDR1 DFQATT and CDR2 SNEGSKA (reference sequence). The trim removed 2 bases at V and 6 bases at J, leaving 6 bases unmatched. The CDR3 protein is CSARFLAGGSDTQYF. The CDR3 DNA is TGCAGTGCTAGATTCCTAGCGGGAGGGTCGGATACGCAGTATTTT.

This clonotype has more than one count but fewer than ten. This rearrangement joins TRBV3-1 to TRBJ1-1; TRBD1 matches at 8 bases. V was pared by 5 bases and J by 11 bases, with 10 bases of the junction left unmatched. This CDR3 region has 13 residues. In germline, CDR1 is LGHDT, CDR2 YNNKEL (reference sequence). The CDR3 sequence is CASSNRGAIDAFF. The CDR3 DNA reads TGTGCCAGCAGCAACAGGGGGGCGATAGACGCTTTCTTT.

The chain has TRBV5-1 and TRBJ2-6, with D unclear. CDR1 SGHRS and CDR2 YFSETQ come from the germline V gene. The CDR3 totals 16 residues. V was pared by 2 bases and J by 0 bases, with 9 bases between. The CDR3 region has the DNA TGCGCCAGCAGCTTTAATCCAAGCTCTGGGGCCAACGTCCTGACTTTC. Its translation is CASSFNPSSGANVLTF.

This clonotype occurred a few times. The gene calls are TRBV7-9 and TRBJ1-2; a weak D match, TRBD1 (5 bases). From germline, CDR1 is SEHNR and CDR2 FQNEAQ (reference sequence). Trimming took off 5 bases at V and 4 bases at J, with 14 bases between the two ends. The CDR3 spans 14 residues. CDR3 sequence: CASSSQGKFYGYTF. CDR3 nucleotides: TGTGCCAGCAGCAGCCAGGGAAAATTCTATGGCTACACCTTC.

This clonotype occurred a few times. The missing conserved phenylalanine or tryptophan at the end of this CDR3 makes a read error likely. The CDR3: CASSLGQGADQPQHL. The CDR3 DNA sequence: TGCGCCAGCAGCTTGGGGCAGGGGGCCGATCAGCCCCAGCATCTT. The chain recombines TRBV5-1 with TRBJ1-5, with TRBD1 identical over 8 bases. The CDR3 has 15 residues. Germline V gives CDR1 SGHRS, CDR2 YFSETQ. The V segment lost 0 bases and the J segment 5 bases; nucleotides outside the gene matches: 4.

This CDR3 reads CASSFQRGTEAFF. The CDR3 DNA reads as TGTGCCAGCAGCTTTCAGCGGGGCACTGAAGCTTTCTTT. The chain combines TRBV5-5 with TRBJ1-1; D is ambiguous. Germline loops: CDR1 SGHKS, CDR2 YYEKEE (reference sequence). This CDR3 is 13 amino acids long. Trimming took off 2 bases at V and 4 bases at J, with 9 bases between the two ends. Looking up the rest from reference TRBV5-5 and TRBJ1-1 gives the full variable domain: DAGVTQSPTHLIKTRGQQVTLRCSPISGHKSVSWYQQVLGQGPQFIFQYYEKEERGRGNFPDRFSARQFPNYSSELNVNALLLGDSALYLCASSFQRGTEAFFGQGTRLTVV.

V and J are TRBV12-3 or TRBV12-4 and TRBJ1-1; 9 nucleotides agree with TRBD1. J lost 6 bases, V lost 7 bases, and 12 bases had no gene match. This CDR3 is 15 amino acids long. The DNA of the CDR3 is TGTGCCAGCACCCTACAGGGGGCATTAAACTCTGAAGCTTTCTTT. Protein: CASTLQGALNSEAFF.

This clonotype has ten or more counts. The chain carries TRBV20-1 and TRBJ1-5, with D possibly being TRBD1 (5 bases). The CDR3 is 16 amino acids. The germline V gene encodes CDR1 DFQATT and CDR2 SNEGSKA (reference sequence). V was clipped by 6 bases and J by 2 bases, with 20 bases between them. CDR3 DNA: TGCAGTGCCCGCATCGTTCGGGACGAAGGCAATCAGCCCCAGCATTTT. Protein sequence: CSARIVRDEGNQPQHF.

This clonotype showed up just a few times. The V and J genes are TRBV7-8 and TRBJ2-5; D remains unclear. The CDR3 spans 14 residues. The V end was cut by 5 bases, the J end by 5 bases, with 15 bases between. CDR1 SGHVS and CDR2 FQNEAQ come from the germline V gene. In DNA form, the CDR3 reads TGTGCCAGCAGCGCTAATGGGGTGCGGGAGACCCAGTACTTC. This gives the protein CASSANGVRETQYF.

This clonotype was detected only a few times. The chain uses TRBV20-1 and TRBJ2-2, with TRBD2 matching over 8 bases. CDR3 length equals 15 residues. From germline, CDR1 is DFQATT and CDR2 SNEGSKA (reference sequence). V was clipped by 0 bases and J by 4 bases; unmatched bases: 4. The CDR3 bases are TGCAGTGCTAGAGACCCAACTAGCGGCACCGGGGAGCTGTTTTTT. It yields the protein CSARDPTSGTGELFF.

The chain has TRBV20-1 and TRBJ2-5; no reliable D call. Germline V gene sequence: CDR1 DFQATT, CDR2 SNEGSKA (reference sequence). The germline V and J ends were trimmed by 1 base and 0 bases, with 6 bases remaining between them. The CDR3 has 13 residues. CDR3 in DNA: TGCAGTGCTAGAGCTATGGACCAAGAGACCCAGTACTTC. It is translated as CSARAMDQETQYF.

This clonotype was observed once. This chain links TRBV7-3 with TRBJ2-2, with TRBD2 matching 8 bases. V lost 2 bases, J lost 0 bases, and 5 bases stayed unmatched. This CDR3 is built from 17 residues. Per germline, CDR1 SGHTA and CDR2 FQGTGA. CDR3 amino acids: CASSLAGGRTNTGELFF. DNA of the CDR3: TGTGCCAGCAGCTTAGCGGGAGGCCGTACGAACACCGGGGAGCTGTTTTTT.

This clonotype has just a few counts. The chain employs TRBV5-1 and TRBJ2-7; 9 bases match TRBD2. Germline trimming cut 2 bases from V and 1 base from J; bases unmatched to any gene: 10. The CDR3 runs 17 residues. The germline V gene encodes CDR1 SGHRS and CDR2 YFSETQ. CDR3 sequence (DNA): TGCGCCAGCAGCTTCGGCGGGAGGGCCCAAAGTTCCTACGAGCAGTACTTC. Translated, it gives CASSFGGRAQSSYEQYF.